The entry that follows covers one T cell receptor beta chain sequence. Its cognate antigen has yet to be identified. No much larger clonotype is one base removed from it; base qualities were not supplied. TCRbeta CDR3 regions were amplified from genomic DNA by means of the immunoSEQ Assay, a bias-controlled multiplex PCR. For the original study's pipeline: Nucleated cell counts per sample were estimated from amplification of reference gene primers within the assay. Sequence reads were collapsed and filtered to measure the absolute abundance of every unique TCRbeta CDR3 rearrangement. For each sample, productive Simpson clonality was calculated as the square root of Simpson's diversity index across productive rearrangements. TCRdb's version of the immuneACCESS table is confined to in-frame rearrangements and falls short of the full clone set. An unresolved V gene accounts for under half of the shortfall where checked; the remainder is of unknown origin. The V and J calls and the clone size are those of that table, but D and trimming were determined from the DNA. This sample is represented by 450,000 or so clones; 89% of them were singletons. Under 2% of the sample goes to the ten largest clones.

CDR1 is given as SGHTA and CDR2 as FQGNSA, both from the germline V gene. The junction shows trimming of 8 bases on V and 2 bases on J, and the gene matches do not reach 5 bases of it. From the cysteine through the phenylalanine, the CDR3 covers 14 amino acids. Only the CDR3 region is kept as DNA, spanning 42 bases read in frame from base 1. The sample originates from a study of blood T cell repertoires in COVID-19 (dated by TCRdb to 2020 to 2021). At the level of the whole study: The collaborator samples originated in the United States, Italy and Spain and spanned the acute and convalescent phases of COVID-19. The prospective study material was composed of cDNA or gDNA derived from T cells, B-cell-depleted T cells, or PBMCs. The dataset comprised deeply sampled blood TCRbeta repertoires from subjects exposed to, actively infected with, or recovered from COVID-19. A freely available public database, intended as a resource for researchers studying the immune response to SARS-CoV-2, is where the repertoires were released. Samples were obtained from the ongoing ImmuneRACE study (first 160 participants) and from about 1,300 subjects provided by 6 global collaborators. The sample metadata nearly always contained a de-identified subject ID, COVID-19 status, age in years and sex. Where available, HLA class I and class II types were taken from metadata supplied by the sample provider and were not determined by assay-based typing.

What the authors observed across the whole study: Clinical and demographic metadata were provided uncurated, with the amount varying by source and participant.

One collaborating source in Seattle enrolled patients during active infection and followed them longitudinally through the course of disease. Collaborating institutions collected whole blood in K2EDTA tubes following their own protocols. Collaborator samples were shipped for TCRbeta analysis as frozen whole blood, isolated PBMCs, or DNA extracted from either sample type. The clonotype comes from a middle-aged woman with COVID-19, enrolled during active disease. Input material: peripheral blood. The chain joins TRBV7-2 to TRBJ2-1; 8 bases in between match TRBD1. CDR3 protein: CASGPGQAYNEQFF. Read as DNA, the sequence is TGTGCCAGCGGACCGGGACAGGCCTACAATGAGCAGTTCTTC.